These 9 T cell receptor beta chains were all obtained from the same sample, sequenced in a study of CD8 T cells in ankylosing spondylitis. MiXCR, run by TCRdb on the 5' RACE reads, gives a single entry per CDR3 protein. This sample carries about 360,000 distinct CDR3 sequences, 14% to 15% of them seen once, and the ten largest clones take approximately 0.99%. Sequencing was done on a sample of blood, either unsorted or a sorted T cell fraction (not recorded which). All receptors derive from a male donor with ankylosing spondylitis or in good health (not recorded which).

This clonotype was observed a handful of times. The chain is built from TRBV29-1 and TRBJ2-3; TRBD2 might be the D (7 bases). Between the trimmed V and J ends, which lost 1 base and 3 bases, there was a span of 11 bases. The CDR3 has 14 amino acids. Per germline, CDR1 SQVTM and CDR2 ANQGSEA. CDR3 DNA sequence: TGCAGCGTTGAAGTGGGGGGGCTAACAGATACGCAGTATTTT. Translation gives CSVEVGGLTDTQYF.

V is TRBV5-5 and J is TRBJ2-2, with no clear D. Germline V gene data show CDR1 as SGHKS and CDR2 as YYEKEE (reference sequence). Trimming took 4 bases from V and 4 from J, leaving 14 bases between them. The CDR3 extends over 15 amino acids. The CDR3: CASSIDDTITGELFF. The DNA for the CDR3 is TGTGCCAGCAGCATTGATGATACCATCACCGGGGAGCTGTTTTTT.

The V call is TRBV29-1, the J call TRBJ1-1; D might be TRBD1 (5 bases). V lost 3 bases and J lost 4, with 15 bases in between. CDR3 length: 14 amino acids. The germline gives CDR1 SQVTM, CDR2 ANQGSEA. CDR3: CSVEALGVGTEAFF. CDR3 in DNA: TGCAGCGTTGAGGCTTTGGGGGTGGGCACTGAAGCTTTCTTT.

The sample holds many counts of this clonotype. This rearrangement joins TRBV10-3 to TRBJ2-1, with D unclear. Germline assignment: CDR1 ENHRY and CDR2 SYGVKD. The CDR3 totals 13 residues. The V gene lost 5 bases and the J gene lost 10 bases, with 15 bases spanning the gap. CDR3 protein: CAISREASGEQFF. In nucleotides, the CDR3 is TGTGCCATCAGTAGAGAAGCGTCGGGCGAGCAGTTCTTC.

The rearrangement joins TRBV12-3 or TRBV12-4 to TRBJ2-3; D ambiguous. Trimming removed 5 bases at V and 4 bases at J, with 7 bases between. The CDR3 contains 12 residues. The DNA of the CDR3 is TGTGCCAGCAGTCTATGGGCAGATACGCAGTATTTT. This sequence encodes CASSLWADTQYF.

This clonotype was recorded at least ten times. The chain recombines TRBV6-1 with TRBJ1-1; the match to TRBD1 covers 8 bases. Germline V gene sequence: CDR1 MNHNS, CDR2 SASEGT. This CDR3 spans 14 amino acids. V gave up 5 bases and J gave up 6 bases; unmatched junction bases: 8. The DNA for the CDR3 is TGTGCCAGCAGTCCCAGGGGGCGCGCCGCTGAAGCTTTCTTT. Its protein product is CASSPRGRAAEAFF.

The chain couples TRBV3-1 to TRBJ1-1; maybe TRBD1 (5 bases). CDR3 size: 12 residues. Trimming shortened V by 1 base and J by 6 bases, and 6 bases separated the two germline ends. The germline V gene encodes CDR1 LGHDT and CDR2 YNNKEL (reference sequence). The CDR3 DNA follows: TGTGCCAGCAGCCAAGGCAGGGCTGAAGCTTTCTTT. It encodes CASSQGRAEAFF.

This clonotype was recorded at least ten times. The chain links TRBV4-1 to TRBJ1-4; D is unclear. V gave up 5 bases and J gave up 0 bases, with 13 bases separating them. The germline V gene has CDR1 MGHRA and CDR2 YSYEKL. The CDR3 spans 16 residues. This chain's CDR3 is CASSAGPPATNEKLFF. In nucleotides, the CDR3 is TGCGCCAGCAGCGCCGGCCCCCCTGCAACTAATGAAAAACTGTTTTTT.

This chain connects TRBV5-6 to TRBJ2-3; weak D call: TRBD2 (5 bases). The V end was cut by 4 bases, the J end by 4 bases, with 16 bases between. CDR1 is SGHDT and CDR2 is YYEEEE in the germline V gene. The CDR3 extends over 15 amino acids. The CDR3 loop reads CASSRRLGRPDTQYF. As DNA, the CDR3 is TGTGCCAGCAGCCGGAGGCTAGGACGGCCAGATACGCAGTATTTT.